What follows are 18 T cell receptor beta chains derived from one specimen sequenced in a study of Graves' ophthalmopathy and Graves' hyperthyroidism. RNA transcripts were the source from which TCR beta CDR3 regions were amplified. HTBI-primed RT-PCR formed the first round, and a multiplex PCR formed the second. One entry per CDR3 protein results from TCRdb running MiXCR on the multiplex PCR reads. The sample carries hundreds of thousands of distinct CDR3 sequences, about 40% recorded once. The sequenced material came from peripheral blood. The receptor set was obtained from an adult man with Graves' ophthalmopathy.

The rearrangement links TRBV6-2 or TRBV6-3 to TRBJ1-2, with D hard to call. The ends were cut back, 6 bases at V and 2 bases at J, with 13 bases in the middle. The CDR3 totals 14 residues. The V gene's germline CDR1 is MNHEY and CDR2 SVGEGT. CDR3 DNA: TGTGCCAGCAGCCGTGACGGAGGGAACTATGGCTACACCTTC. Translated: CASSRDGGNYGYTF.

This clonotype was recorded many times. The rearrangement links TRBV10-3 to TRBJ2-5; tentatively, D is TRBD1 (5 bases). Germline V lookup: CDR1 ENHRY, CDR2 SYGVKD. The ends were cut back, 10 bases at V and 4 bases at J, with 16 bases in the middle. The length of the CDR3 is 13 residues. Here the CDR3 reads CASTPQGGETQYF. In DNA, the CDR3 is TGTGCCAGCACCCCCCAGGGCGGAGAGACCCAGTACTTC.

V and J are TRBV29-1 and TRBJ2-6; 7 nucleotides align to TRBD1. V lost 4 bases to trimming and J lost 3 bases; unmatched junction nucleotides: 6. Germline V gene data show CDR1 as SQVTM and CDR2 as ANQGSEA. The CDR3 runs 15 residues. The CDR3 bases are TGCAGCGTTGGAGGGGGCGTCGTTGGGGCCAACGTCCTGACTTTC. This sequence encodes CSVGGGVVGANVLTF.

The rearrangement joins TRBV6-4 to TRBJ2-5, with a tentative D call TRBD1 (6 bases). There are 15 residues in the CDR3. Per germline, CDR1 MRHNA and CDR2 SNTAGT. Deletions cut 4 bases from V and 3 bases from J, with 15 bases between. The CDR3 region is CASSGPGVGKETQYF. CDR3 in DNA: TGTGCCAGCAGTGGTCCAGGGGTCGGAAAAGAGACCCAGTACTTC.

This clonotype was detected a few times. V is TRBV20-1 and J is TRBJ1-1, with D possibly TRBD1 on 5 matching bases. V was trimmed by 0 bases and J by 1 base, leaving 12 bases between them. From germline, CDR1 is DFQATT and CDR2 SNEGSKA (reference sequence). CDR3 length: 15 residues. The CDR3 nucleotides read TGCAGTGCTAGAGACCACCAGGGCCCGAACACTGAAGCTTTCTTT. Residues: CSARDHQGPNTEAFF.

This clonotype showed up many times. The V gene is TRBV5-1, the J gene TRBJ1-6; no clear D gene. Germline lookup yields CDR1 SGHRS and CDR2 YFSETQ. Trimming stripped 0 bases from V and 2 bases from J, with 9 bases between. The CDR3 spans 16 residues. This CDR3 is CASSLAGFPYNSPLHF. The CDR3 DNA is TGCGCCAGCAGCTTGGCGGGATTCCCCTATAATTCACCCCTCCACTTT.

This clonotype was found many times. The chain combines TRBV7-2 with TRBJ2-5, with 8 bases identical to TRBD1. The CDR3 is 14 residues long. The germline CDR1 and CDR2 sequences are SGHTA and FQGNSA. Germline trimming cut 6 bases from V and 3 bases from J; bases unmatched to any gene: 6. The CDR3 here is CASRDPGQEETQYF. CDR3 DNA sequence: TGTGCCAGCAGAGATCCGGGACAGGAAGAGACCCAGTACTTC.

This clonotype was picked up one time. CDR3 region: CASSLRDRATQYF. The CDR3 nucleotides are TGTGCCAGCAGCCTCCGGGACAGAGCGACCCAGTACTTC. The rearrangement uses TRBV9 and TRBJ2-5; TRBD1 matches 7 bases. Trimming removed 4 bases from V and 7 bases from J; junction bases left unmatched: 7. CDR1 is SGDLS, CDR2 YYNGEE, per germline. The CDR3 is made up of 13 amino acids.

This chain connects TRBV19 to TRBJ1-3, with no clear D. Germline V gene sequence: CDR1 LNHDA, CDR2 SQIVND (reference sequence). The CDR3 totals 16 residues. Trimming cost V 6 bases and J 0 bases, with 15 bases left between them. The CDR3 loop is CASRGPEKLSGNTIYF. The CDR3 nucleotides are TGTGCCAGTAGAGGACCGGAGAAACTCTCTGGAAACACCATATATTTT. Using reference TRBV19 and TRBJ1-3 for the parts outside the CDR3, the full variable domain is DGGITQSPKYLFRKEGQNVTLSCEQNLNHDAMYWYRQDPGQGLRLIYYSQIVNDFQKGDIAEGYSVSREKKESFPLTVTSAQKNPTAFYLCASRGPEKLSGNTIYFGEGSWLTVV.

This clonotype was seen a single time. This chain connects TRBV10-3 to TRBJ2-5; 8 bases map to TRBD2. V shed 8 bases and J 5 bases; nucleotides not matched to a gene: 7. Germline V gene data show CDR1 as ENHRY and CDR2 as SYGVKD. CDR3 length: 13 residues. The CDR3, as DNA: TGTGCCATCGGGCCTAGCGGGCGGGAGACCCAGTACTTC. Residues: CAIGPSGRETQYF.

The chain links TRBV7-9 to TRBJ1-1; TRBD1 matches 8 bases. Germline values: CDR1 SEHNR, CDR2 FQNEAQ (reference sequence). Trimming took 5 bases from V and 4 from J; bases not matched to a gene: 6. This CDR3 comprises 14 residues. The CDR3: CASSHTGGSTEAFF. The CDR3 coding sequence is TGTGCCAGCAGCCATACAGGGGGTAGCACTGAAGCTTTCTTT.

About this clonotype itself: Its ends do not fully match the called genes, so a read error is possible. The rearrangement uses TRBV11-3 and TRBJ2-7, with a possible D match to TRBD2 (5 bases). CDR1 is SGHNT, CDR2 YENEEA, per germline. This CDR3 region has 14 residues. The CDR3 DNA is TGTGCCAGCAGCTTATTCCGGGCGGGTGGGGAGCTGTACTTC. Its translation is CASSLFRAGGELYF.

This chain links TRBV29-1 with TRBJ1-3; no reliable D call. CDR3 length: 9 residues. CDR1 SQVTM and CDR2 ANQGSEA come from the germline V gene. V was clipped by 5 bases and J by 7 bases, with 3 bases between them. CDR3 residues: CSVMNTIYF. CDR3 bases: TGCAGCGTTATGAACACCATATATTTT.

This clonotype was detected ten times or more. This CDR3 reads CASSFKFSPLHF. For the CDR3, the DNA is TGTGCCAGCAGCTTCAAGTTTTCACCCCTCCACTTT. This chain joins TRBV13 and TRBJ1-6; unclear D gene. The ends were cut back, 3 bases at V and 9 bases at J, with 6 bases in the middle. The CDR3 extends over 12 amino acids. The germline gives CDR1 PRHDT, CDR2 FYEKMQ (reference sequence).

This clonotype was observed once. The junction departs from germline at one end; a sequencing error may be responsible. The rearrangement uses TRBV9 and TRBJ1-1; 7 nucleotides match TRBD1. The CDR3 is 14 amino acids. Germline CDR1 SGDLS, CDR2 YYNGEE. This chain's CDR3 is CASTRGTDNTEALF. The CDR3 DNA sequence: TGTGCCAGCACCCGGGGGACAGATAACACTGAAGCTCTCTTT.

This clonotype was counted only a few times. This sequence joins TRBV7-9 and TRBJ2-7; D is undetermined. Trimming took off 8 bases at V and 6 bases at J, with 17 bases between the two ends. This CDR3 comprises 13 residues. The germline V gene has CDR1 SEHNR and CDR2 FQNEAQ (reference sequence). The CDR3 reads CASSPGIEGEQYF. CDR3 nucleotide sequence: TGTGCCAGCTCACCAGGAATAGAAGGCGAGCAGTACTTC.

The rearrangement joins TRBV24-1 to TRBJ2-1, with TRBD2 matching 8 bases. V was pared by 1 base and J by 8 bases, with 3 bases of the junction left unmatched. CDR1 is KGHDR, CDR2 SFDVKD, per germline. This CDR3 contains 14 residues. The CDR3 nucleotides read TGTGCCACCAGTGATTTTCGGACTAGCCATGAGCAGTTCTTC. It is translated as CATSDFRTSHEQFF.

This clonotype appeared a few times. The CDR3 loop reads CASSSQGKSPLHF. CDR3 coding DNA: TGTGCCAGCAGTTCTCAGGGTAAATCACCCCTCCACTTT. The chain joins TRBV6-5 to TRBJ1-6; D is perhaps TRBD1 (5 bases). The CDR3 loop spans 13 amino acids. Germline CDR1 reads MNHEY; CDR2 reads SVGAGI. The germline V and J ends were trimmed by 4 bases and 10 bases, with 11 bases remaining between them.